Listed here are 14 T cell receptor beta chains from one sample, sequenced in a study of T cells in Graves' hyperthyroidism and ophthalmopathy. RNA transcripts gave rise to amplified TCR beta CDR3 regions. Primed by the HTBI set, a first-round RT-PCR was run on the TCR CDR3. Each CDR3 protein gets one entry after TCRdb re-called the multiplex PCR reads with MiXCR. The sample contains approximately 620,000 distinct CDR3 sequences, about a sixth of which appear only once. Sequences were obtained from blood. Receptors were obtained from a middle-aged woman with Graves' ophthalmopathy.

This clonotype has at least ten counts. The CDR3 loop reads CASSLGHSPYGYTF. CDR3 nucleotides: TGTGCCAGCAGTTTAGGCCACAGCCCCTATGGCTACACCTTC. This rearrangement joins TRBV12-3 or TRBV12-4 to TRBJ1-2; no definite D call. The CDR3 has 14 residues. Trimming took 1 base from V and 4 from J, leaving 10 bases between them.

This clonotype was picked up many times. The chain joins TRBV12-3 or TRBV12-4 to TRBJ1-2; the match to TRBD1 covers 7 bases. The CDR3 loop spans 14 amino acids. V lost 3 bases to trimming and J lost 4 bases; unmatched junction nucleotides: 5. CDR3 residues: CASSLGQPPYGYTF. The DNA of the CDR3 is TGTGCCAGCAGTTTGGGACAGCCTCCCTATGGCTACACCTTC.

At least ten counts were recorded for this clonotype. This rearrangement joins TRBV30 to TRBJ1-5; D is possibly TRBD1 (5 bases). Germline-derived CDR1 and CDR2 are GTSNPN and SVGIG (reference sequence). The CDR3 covers 13 residues. Trimming took 5 bases from V and 4 from J, leaving 12 bases between them. CDR3 residues: CAWDLGPNQPQHF. In nucleotides, the CDR3 is TGTGCCTGGGATCTGGGACCGAATCAGCCCCAGCATTTT.

This clonotype was found many times. CDR3 residues: CASSTLLGTSLTYEQYF. CDR3 nucleotides: TGTGCCAGCAGTACCCTCCTCGGGACTAGCTTAACGTACGAGCAGTACTTC. This chain connects TRBV28 to TRBJ2-7; 9 bases match TRBD2. CDR1 is MDHEN, CDR2 SYDVKM, per germline. This CDR3 is built from 17 residues. J was trimmed by 4 bases and V by 5 bases; bases with no gene match: 15.

The genes are TRBV20-1 and TRBJ1-3; D uncertain. Germline lookup yields CDR1 DFQATT and CDR2 SNEGSKA (reference sequence). CDR3 length: 13 residues. V was cut by 3 bases and J by 6 bases, with 12 bases left in between. The chain's CDR3 is CSARPFAENTIYF. DNA for the CDR3: TGCAGTGCTAGGCCCTTCGCCGAAAACACCATATATTTT.

This chain uses TRBV6-5 with TRBJ2-1; no clear D gene. V was shortened by 6 bases and J by 7 bases, with 13 bases between the two germline ends. CDR1 and CDR2 from the germline V gene are MNHEY and SVGAGI. CDR3 length: 13 residues. CDR3 in DNA: TGTGCCAGCAGAGTTACAGTTGGGAATGAGCAGTTCTTC. This sequence encodes CASRVTVGNEQFF.

This clonotype was found a few times. The rearrangement links TRBV3-1 to TRBJ1-3; D uncertain. The V end was cut by 5 bases, the J end by 9 bases, with 17 bases between. The CDR3 runs to 14 residues. Germline values: CDR1 LGHDT, CDR2 YNNKEL (reference sequence). The CDR3 protein is CASSTRASFGTIYF. The CDR3, as DNA: TGTGCCAGCAGCACTAGGGCCTCGTTTGGCACCATATATTTT.

Here the CDR3 reads CASISSLTDTQYF. CDR3 nucleotide sequence: TGTGCCAGCATTTCCAGCCTCACAGATACGCAGTATTTT. The chain carries TRBV7-9 and TRBJ2-3; D is unclear. Deletions cut 7 bases from V and 2 bases from J, with 10 bases between. CDR1 and CDR2 from the germline V gene are SEHNR and FQNEAQ (reference sequence). This CDR3 is built from 13 residues.

This clonotype was detected many times. The chain links TRBV2 to TRBJ2-5; possibly TRBD1 or TRBD2 for D (5 bases each). The CDR3 spans 15 residues. Germline CDR1 SNHLY, CDR2 FYNNEI. Between the trimmed V and J ends, which lost 2 bases and 5 bases, there was a span of 15 bases. The chain's CDR3 is CASSEILPGAETQYF. The DNA of the CDR3 is TGTGCCAGCAGTGAAATTTTGCCCGGGGCCGAGACCCAGTACTTC.

At least ten counts were recorded for this clonotype. The chain couples TRBV20-1 to TRBJ2-7; perhaps D is TRBD1 or TRBD2 (6 bases each). CDR1 and CDR2 (germline): DFQATT, SNEGSKA (reference sequence). The V and J ends lost 2 bases and 3 bases respectively, with 14 bases between them. The CDR3 is 14 residues long. CDR3 coding DNA: TGCAGTGCTAGACGGGGGCGGGCTGGCTACGAGCAGTACTTC. It encodes CSARRGRAGYEQYF.

Only a few counts were recorded for this clonotype. The rearrangement uses TRBV29-1 and TRBJ1-1; possible D gene TRBD1, 5 bases. The CDR3 is 14 amino acids. Germline lookup yields CDR1 SQVTM and CDR2 ANQGSEA. V lost 7 bases and J lost 6, with 21 bases in between. The CDR3 DNA reads as TGCAGCGCGGGGCGGGTGAAGGGTCGGCCTGAAGCTTTCTTT. Its protein is CSAGRVKGRPEAFF.

This clonotype was found a few times. The CDR3 loop reads CASNDGQGPYNEQFF. CDR3 in DNA: TGTGCCAGTAATGACGGACAGGGACCCTACAATGAGCAGTTCTTC. V and J are TRBV19 and TRBJ2-1; 8 positions match TRBD1. V dropped 7 bases and J dropped 2; count of bases not matched to a gene: 7. Germline V gene data show CDR1 as LNHDA and CDR2 as SQIVND (reference sequence). The length of the CDR3 is 15 residues.

The chain employs TRBV28 and TRBJ2-7; D is uncertain. With 9 bases removed from V and 3 bases from J, the gap between germline ends came to 24 bases. CDR3 size: 16 residues. Germline assignment: CDR1 MDHEN and CDR2 SYDVKM. As DNA, the CDR3 is TGTGCCAGTAAAATGATGGGCTCGCCCTCAATCTACGAGCAGTACTTC. Amino acid sequence: CASKMMGSPSIYEQYF.

The CDR3 spells CASSPSAGYNSPLHF. CDR3 in DNA: TGTGCCAGCAGTCCCTCCGCAGGTTATAATTCACCCCTCCACTTT. The chain recombines TRBV6-1 with TRBJ1-6; D is undetermined. CDR1 MNHNS and CDR2 SASEGT come from the germline V gene. The CDR3 totals 15 residues. Trimming cost V 5 bases and J 4 bases, with 12 bases left between them.